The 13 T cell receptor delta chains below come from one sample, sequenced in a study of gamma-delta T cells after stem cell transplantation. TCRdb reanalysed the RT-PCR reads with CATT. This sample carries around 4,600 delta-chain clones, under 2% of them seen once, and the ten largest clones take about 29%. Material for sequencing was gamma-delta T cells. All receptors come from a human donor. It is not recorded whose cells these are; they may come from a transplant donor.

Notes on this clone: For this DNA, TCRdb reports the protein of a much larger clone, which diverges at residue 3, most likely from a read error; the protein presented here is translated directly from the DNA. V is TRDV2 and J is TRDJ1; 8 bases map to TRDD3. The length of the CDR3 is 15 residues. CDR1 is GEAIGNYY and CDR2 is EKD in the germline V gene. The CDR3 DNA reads TGTGCCGGTGACACCGTCGGGCGGGATACGGGTAAACTCATCTTT. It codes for CAGDTVGRDTGKLIF.

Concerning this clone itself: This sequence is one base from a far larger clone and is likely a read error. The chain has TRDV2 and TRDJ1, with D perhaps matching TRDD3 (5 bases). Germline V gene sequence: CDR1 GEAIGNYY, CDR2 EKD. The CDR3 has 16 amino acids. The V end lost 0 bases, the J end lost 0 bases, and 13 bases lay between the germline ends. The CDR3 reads CACDTVGEGNTDKLIF. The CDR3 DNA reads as TGTGCCTGTGACACCGTTGGGGAGGGAAACACCGATAAACTCATCTTT.

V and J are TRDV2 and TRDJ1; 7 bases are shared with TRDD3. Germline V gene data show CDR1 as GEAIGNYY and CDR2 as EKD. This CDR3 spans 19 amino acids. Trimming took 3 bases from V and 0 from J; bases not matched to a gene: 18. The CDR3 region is CACDPLPTGDKLHTDKLIF. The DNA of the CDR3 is TGTGCCTGTGACCCGCTTCCAACTGGGGACAAACTACACACCGATAAACTCATCTTT.

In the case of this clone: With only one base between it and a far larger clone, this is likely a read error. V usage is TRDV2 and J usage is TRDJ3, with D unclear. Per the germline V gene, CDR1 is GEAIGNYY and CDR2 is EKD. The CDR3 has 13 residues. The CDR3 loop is CACDAVDDRQKFF. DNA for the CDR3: TGTGCCTGTGACGCGGTGGATGACCGACAGAAGTTTTTC.

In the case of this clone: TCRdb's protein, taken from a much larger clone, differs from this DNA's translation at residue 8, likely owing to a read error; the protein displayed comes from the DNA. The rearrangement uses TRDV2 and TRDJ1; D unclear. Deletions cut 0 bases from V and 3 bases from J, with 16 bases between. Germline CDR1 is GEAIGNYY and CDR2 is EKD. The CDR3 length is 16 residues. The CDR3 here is CACDTVTPMKADKLIF. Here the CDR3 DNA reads TGTGCCTGTGACACCGTCACACCGATGAAGGCCGATAAACTCATCTTT.

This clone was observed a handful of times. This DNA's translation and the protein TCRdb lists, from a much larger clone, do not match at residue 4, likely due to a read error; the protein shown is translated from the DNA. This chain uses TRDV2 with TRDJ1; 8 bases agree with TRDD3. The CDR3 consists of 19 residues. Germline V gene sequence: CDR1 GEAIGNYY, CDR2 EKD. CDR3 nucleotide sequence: TGTGCCTGTGTCACCGTACGGGATACGACGCTTGTATACACCGATAAACTCATCTTT. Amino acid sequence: CACVTVRDTTLVYTDKLIF.

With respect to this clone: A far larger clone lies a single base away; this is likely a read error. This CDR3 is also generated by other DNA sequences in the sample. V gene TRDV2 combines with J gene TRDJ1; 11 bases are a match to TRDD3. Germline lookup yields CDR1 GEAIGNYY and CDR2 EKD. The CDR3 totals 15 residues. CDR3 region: CACLLLGDKGDKLIF. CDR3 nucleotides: TGTGCCTGTCTTCTACTGGGGGATAAGGGCGATAAACTTATCTTT.

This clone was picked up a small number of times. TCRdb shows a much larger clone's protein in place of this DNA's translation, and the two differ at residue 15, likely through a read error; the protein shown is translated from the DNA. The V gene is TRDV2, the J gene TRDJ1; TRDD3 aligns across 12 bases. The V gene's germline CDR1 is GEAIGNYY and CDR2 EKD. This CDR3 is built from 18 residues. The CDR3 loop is CACDTVSGTGGYTDNLIF. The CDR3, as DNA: TGTGCCTGTGACACCGTCAGCGGTACTGGGGGATACACCGATAATCTCATCTTT.

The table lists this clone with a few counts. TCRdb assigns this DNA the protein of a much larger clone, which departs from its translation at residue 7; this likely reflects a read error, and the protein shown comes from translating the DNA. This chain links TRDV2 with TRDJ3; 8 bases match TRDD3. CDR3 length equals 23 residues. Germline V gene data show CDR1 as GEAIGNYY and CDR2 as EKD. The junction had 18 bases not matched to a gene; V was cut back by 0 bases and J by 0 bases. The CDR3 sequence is CACDTVIRDTPEETSWDTRQMFF. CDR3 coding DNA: TGTGCCTGTGACACCGTTATCCGGGATACGCCGGAAGAAACCTCCTGGGACACCCGACAGATGTTTTTC.

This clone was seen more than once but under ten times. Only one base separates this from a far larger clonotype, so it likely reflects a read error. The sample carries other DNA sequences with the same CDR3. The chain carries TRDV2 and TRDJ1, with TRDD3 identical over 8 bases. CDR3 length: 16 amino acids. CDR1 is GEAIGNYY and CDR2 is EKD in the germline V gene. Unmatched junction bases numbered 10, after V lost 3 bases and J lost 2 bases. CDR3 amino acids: CACDPLAMGDTDKLIF. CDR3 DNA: TGTGCCTGTGACCCCCTCGCAATGGGGGATACCGATAAACTCATCTTT.

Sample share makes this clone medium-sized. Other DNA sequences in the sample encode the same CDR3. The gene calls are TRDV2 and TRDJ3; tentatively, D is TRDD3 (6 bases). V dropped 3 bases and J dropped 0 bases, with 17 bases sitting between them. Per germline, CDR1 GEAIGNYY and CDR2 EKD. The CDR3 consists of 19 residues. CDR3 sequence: CACDATGSRSSWDTRQMFF. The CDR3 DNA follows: TGTGCCTGTGACGCCACTGGGTCCCGAAGCTCCTGGGACACCCGACAGATGTTTTTC.

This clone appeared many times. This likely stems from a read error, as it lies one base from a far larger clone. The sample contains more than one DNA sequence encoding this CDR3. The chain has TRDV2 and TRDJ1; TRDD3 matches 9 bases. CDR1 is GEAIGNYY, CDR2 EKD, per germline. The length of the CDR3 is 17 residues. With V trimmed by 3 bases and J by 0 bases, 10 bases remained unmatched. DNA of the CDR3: TGTGCCTGTGACGGACTGGGGGACCTCCTTAACACCGATAAACTCATCTTT. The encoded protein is CACDGLGDLLNTDKLIF.

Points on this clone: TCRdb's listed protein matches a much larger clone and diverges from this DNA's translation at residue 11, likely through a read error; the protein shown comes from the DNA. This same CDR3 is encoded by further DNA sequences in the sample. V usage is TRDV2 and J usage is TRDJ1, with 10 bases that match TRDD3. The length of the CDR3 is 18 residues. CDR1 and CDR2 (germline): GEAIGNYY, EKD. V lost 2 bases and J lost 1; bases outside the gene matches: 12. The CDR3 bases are TGTGCCTGTGACAGGATTTCAACTGGGGGATTACGCACCGATAAACTCATCTTT. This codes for CACDRISTGGLRTDKLIF.